This T cell receptor beta chain was captured in a study of control samples from healthy donors and cancer patients. The method was immunoSEQ multiplex PCR; TCRdb's version includes in-frame clones alone and lacks a portion of them. The table lists 160,000 or so clones, more than 85% of them singletons. Germline loops: CDR1 SGHNT, CDR2 YENEEA. Trimming took off 1 base at V and 2 bases at J, with 12 bases between the two ends. The length of the CDR3 is 16 residues. The clonotype comes from a man in his fifties or sixties in good health. Sequenced sample: blood. The chain has TRBV11-3 and TRBJ2-1; D may be TRBD1 (6 bases). The CDR3 sequence: CASSLAGAAAYNEQFF. The CDR3 bases are TGTGCCAGCAGCTTAGCAGGGGCCGCGGCCTACAATGAGCAGTTCTTC.